This record concerns one T cell receptor (beta chain) sequence. Antigen specificity is unknown. Germline lookup yields CDR1 SGHRS and CDR2 YFSETQ. The CDR3 has 16 amino acids. This entry belongs to a study of T cells expressing NK-cell markers. Regarding the study as a whole: One observes that, in several donors, these clonotypes were also the leading ones within the CD3+CD56-NKG2C+ fraction.

TCRdb re-called the 5' RACE reads and catalogs CDR3 proteins one per entry, DNA excluded. The sample table includes about 430,000 distinct CDR3 sequences. The chain couples TRBV5-1 to TRBJ1-1. Material: blood T cells: a sorted CD56 or NKG2C T cell subset, CD4+ or CD8+ T cells, or bulk PBMC T cells (not recorded which). The receptor was derived from a woman aged 45-59 years in good health. The chain's CDR3 is CASSYVTGRLNTEAFF.